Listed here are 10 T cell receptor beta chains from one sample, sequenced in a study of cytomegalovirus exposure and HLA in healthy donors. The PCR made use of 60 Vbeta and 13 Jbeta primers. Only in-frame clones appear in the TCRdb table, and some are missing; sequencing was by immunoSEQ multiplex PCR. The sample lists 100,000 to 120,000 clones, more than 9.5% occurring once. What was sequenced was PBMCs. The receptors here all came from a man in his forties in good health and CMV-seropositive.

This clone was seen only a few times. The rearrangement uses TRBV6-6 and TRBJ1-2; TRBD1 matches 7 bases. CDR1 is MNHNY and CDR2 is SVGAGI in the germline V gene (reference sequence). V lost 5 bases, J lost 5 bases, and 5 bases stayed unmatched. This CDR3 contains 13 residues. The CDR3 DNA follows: TGTGCCAGCAGTCTGACAGGGATATATGGCTACACCTTC. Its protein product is CASSLTGIYGYTF.

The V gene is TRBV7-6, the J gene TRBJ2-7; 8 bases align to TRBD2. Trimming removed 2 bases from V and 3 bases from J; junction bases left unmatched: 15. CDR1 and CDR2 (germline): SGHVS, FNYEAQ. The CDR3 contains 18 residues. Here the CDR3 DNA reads TGTGCCAGCAGCTTAACAGTTAGTAGGGCTAGCGGGTTCTACGAGCAGTACTTC. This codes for CASSLTVSRASGFYEQYF.

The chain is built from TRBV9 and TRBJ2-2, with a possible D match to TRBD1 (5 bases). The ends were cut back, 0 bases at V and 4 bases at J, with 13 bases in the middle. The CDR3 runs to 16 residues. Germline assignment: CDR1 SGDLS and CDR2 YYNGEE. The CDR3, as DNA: TGTGCCAGCAGCGTAGATGGGGCGTTTGGCACCGGGGAGCTGTTTTTT. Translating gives CASSVDGAFGTGELFF.

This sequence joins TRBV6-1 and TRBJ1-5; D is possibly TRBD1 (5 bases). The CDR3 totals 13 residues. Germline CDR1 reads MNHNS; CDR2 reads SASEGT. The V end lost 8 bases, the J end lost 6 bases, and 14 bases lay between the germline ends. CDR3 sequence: CASLLQEGQPQHF. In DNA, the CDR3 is TGTGCCAGCCTTTTACAGGAGGGTCAGCCCCAGCATTTT.

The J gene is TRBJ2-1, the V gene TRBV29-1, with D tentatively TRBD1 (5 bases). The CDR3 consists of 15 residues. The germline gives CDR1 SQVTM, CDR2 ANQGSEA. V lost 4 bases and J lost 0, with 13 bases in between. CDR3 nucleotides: TGCAGCGTTGGGGGCAGGATCCCCTCCTACAATGAGCAGTTCTTC. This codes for CSVGGRIPSYNEQFF.

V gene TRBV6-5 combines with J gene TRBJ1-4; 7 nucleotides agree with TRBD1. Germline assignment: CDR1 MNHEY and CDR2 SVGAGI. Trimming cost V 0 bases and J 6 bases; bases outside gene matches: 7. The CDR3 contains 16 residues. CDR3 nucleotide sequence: TGTGCCAGCAGTTACTCTAACAGGGGCGCTGATGAAAAACTGTTTTTT. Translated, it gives CASSYSNRGADEKLFF.

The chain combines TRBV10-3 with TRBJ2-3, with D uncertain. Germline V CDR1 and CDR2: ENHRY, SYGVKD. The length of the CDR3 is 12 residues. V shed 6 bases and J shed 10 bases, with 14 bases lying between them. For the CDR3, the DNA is TGTGCCATCAGCGGTGGAGCGTCTGCGCAGTATTTT. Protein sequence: CAISGGASAQYF.

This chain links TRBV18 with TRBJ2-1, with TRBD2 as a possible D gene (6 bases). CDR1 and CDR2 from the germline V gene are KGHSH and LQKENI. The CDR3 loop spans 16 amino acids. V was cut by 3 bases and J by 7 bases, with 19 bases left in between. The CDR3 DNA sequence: TGTGCCAGCTCACCTAACAGGTTCGGGGGTATAAATGAGCAGTTCTTC. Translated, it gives CASSPNRFGGINEQFF.

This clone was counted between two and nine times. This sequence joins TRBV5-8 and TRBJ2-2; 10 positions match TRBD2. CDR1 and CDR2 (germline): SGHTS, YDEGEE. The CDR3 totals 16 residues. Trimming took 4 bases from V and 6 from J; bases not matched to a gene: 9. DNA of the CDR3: TGTGCCAGCAGCCATGGCTCTAGCGGGAGCCCCGGGGAGCTGTTTTTT. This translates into CASSHGSSGSPGELFF.

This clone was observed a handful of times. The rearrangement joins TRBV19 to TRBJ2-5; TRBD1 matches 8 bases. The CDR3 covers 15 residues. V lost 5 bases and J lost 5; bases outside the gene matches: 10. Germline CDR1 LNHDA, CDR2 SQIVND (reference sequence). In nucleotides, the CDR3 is TGTGCCAGTAGTCCGCCCAGGGGGCTTAGGGAGACCCAGTACTTC. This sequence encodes CASSPPRGLRETQYF.